A single sample gave rise to the 11 T cell receptor beta chains below, sequenced in a study of shared clonotypes between healthy human individuals. Measured with immunoSEQ multiplex PCR; TCRdb has only the in-frame clones, and not every one. The top ten clones hold approximately 1% of a sample with roughly 2,000,000 clones, approximately 95% of them seen once. The naive CD8 population came from CD45RO-negative cells selected for CCR7, without terminally differentiated effector memory CD45RA+ cells. The sample was naive CD8+ T cells sorted from blood. The receptors come from a man aged 18 to 29 in good health.

This sequence joins TRBV7-9 and TRBJ2-1, with 11 bases that match TRBD2. Germline V gives CDR1 SEHNR, CDR2 FQNEAQ (reference sequence). The length of the CDR3 is 15 residues. J lost 9 bases, V lost 5 bases, and 9 bases had no gene match. This chain's CDR3 is CASSPVAGGPAEQFF. CDR3 coding DNA: TGTGCCAGCAGCCCCGTAGCGGGAGGGCCGGCTGAGCAGTTCTTC.

Remarks on this clone: Different DNA sequences within this sample yield the same CDR3. This chain links TRBV27 with TRBJ1-6; D may be TRBD1 (5 bases). With 3 bases removed from V and 1 base from J, the gap between germline ends came to 7 bases. The germline CDR1 and CDR2 sequences are MNHEY and SMNVEV (reference sequence). The CDR3 is 15 amino acids. The CDR3 region is CASSFGGSYNSPLHF. The CDR3 DNA reads TGTGCCAGCAGTTTTGGGGGTTCCTATAATTCACCCCTCCACTTT.

This sequence joins TRBV4-1 and TRBJ2-7; D is undetermined. Germline V gene sequence: CDR1 MGHRA, CDR2 YSYEKL. The germline V and J ends were trimmed by 6 bases and 4 bases, with 13 bases remaining between them. The CDR3 is 13 residues long. Here the CDR3 reads CASSQRPLYEQYF. The DNA for the CDR3 is TGCGCCAGCAGTCAACGCCCCCTTTACGAGCAGTACTTC.

V is TRBV6-5 and J is TRBJ2-1, with unresolved D. The CDR3 loop spans 15 amino acids. V was pared by 4 bases and J by 0 bases, with 10 bases between. Germline V gene data show CDR1 as MNHEY and CDR2 as SVGAGI. CDR3 in DNA: TGTGCCAGCAGTTCGGACGCACCCTCCTACAATGAGCAGTTCTTC. The encoded protein is CASSSDAPSYNEQFF.

This chain links TRBV2 with TRBJ1-1; D call uncertain. Germline V CDR1 and CDR2: SNHLY, FYNNEI. The germline V and J ends were trimmed by 0 bases and 6 bases, with 8 bases remaining between them. The CDR3 is 13 amino acids. DNA for the CDR3: TGTGCCAGCAGTGAAGCGACATGGGCTGAAGCTTTCTTT. The encoded protein is CASSEATWAEAFF.

This chain joins TRBV4-3 and TRBJ1-1; D unclear. Germline CDR1 LGHNA, CDR2 YSLEER. CDR3 length: 19 residues. Trimming removed 1 base from V and 1 base from J, with 22 bases in between. The CDR3 DNA reads TGCGCCAGCAGCCAAGCCGAAAGGAGGGAAACCTCGAGGAACACTGAAGCTTTCTTT. It is translated as CASSQAERRETSRNTEAFF.

J is TRBJ2-5 and V is TRBV7-8; tentatively, D is TRBD1 (6 bases). The CDR3 runs 15 residues. Trimming cost V 5 bases and J 2 bases, with 15 bases left between them. The V gene's germline CDR1 is SGHVS and CDR2 FQNEAQ. As DNA, the CDR3 is TGTGCCAGCAGCCTCAGGGGCGCCGTACAAGAGACCCAGTACTTC. It translates to CASSLRGAVQETQYF.

The rearrangement uses TRBV6-1 and TRBJ1-1; D is unclear. The V gene's germline CDR1 is MNHNS and CDR2 SASEGT. V lost 1 base and J 0 bases, leaving 9 bases between the germline ends. This CDR3 region has 15 residues. The CDR3 is CASSEEAALNTEAFF. Here the CDR3 DNA reads TGTGCCAGCAGTGAAGAGGCGGCCCTGAACACTGAAGCTTTCTTT.

The CDR3 sequence: CASRPRTGRYLEQETQYF. The CDR3 nucleotides read TGTGCCAGCAGACCAAGGACAGGGAGATACCTGGAACAAGAGACCCAGTACTTC. The chain links TRBV7-9 to TRBJ2-5; 8 bases line up with TRBD1. Germline values: CDR1 SEHNR, CDR2 FQNEAQ (reference sequence). Trimming removed 6 bases from V and 2 bases from J; junction bases left unmatched: 17. The CDR3 length is 18 residues.

In the case of this clone: Other nucleotide sequences from this sample produce the same CDR3. The chain carries TRBV27 and TRBJ1-1; maybe TRBD1 (5 bases). CDR1 and CDR2 from the germline V gene are MNHEY and SMNVEV (reference sequence). V was trimmed by 5 bases and J by 1 base, leaving 11 bases between them. The CDR3 totals 14 residues. For the CDR3, the DNA is TGTGCCAGCAGTCCGGGGACGGCGAACACTGAAGCTTTCTTT. Amino acids: CASSPGTANTEAFF.

The chain joins TRBV5-5 to TRBJ2-7; 10 bases are a match to TRBD2. Losses at the gene ends were 1 base for V and 0 bases for J; bases not matched to a gene: 1. Germline V gives CDR1 SGHKS, CDR2 YYEKEE (reference sequence). CDR3 length: 15 amino acids. In DNA, the CDR3 is TGTGCCAGCAGCTTGTCTAGCGGGAGCTCCTACGAGCAGTACTTC. It translates to CASSLSSGSSYEQYF.